This T cell receptor beta chain was captured by sequencing in a study of blood T cell repertoires in COVID-19. Study-wide background: Donors in the United States, Italy and Spain gave samples during acute or convalescent COVID-19. From T cells, B-cell-depleted T cells, or PBMCs came the material, which was cDNA or gDNA.

The germline V gene encodes CDR1 WNHNN and CDR2 SYGVQD (reference sequence). This CDR3 is 14 amino acids long. V trimming: 3 bases; J trimming: 5 bases; junction bases outside the gene matches: 3. The data were produced by immunoSEQ multiplex PCR, yet TCRdb's version contains in-frame clones alone and is incomplete. The sample yields more than 40,000 clones, roughly four fifths seen once. V usage is TRBV10-1 and J usage is TRBJ2-7; TRBD1 aligns across 11 bases. This TCR derives from a human donor with acute or convalescent COVID-19. The donor label of this sample is uncertain. The sample was peripheral blood. CDR3 residues: CASSDGTGGDEQYF. The CDR3 coding sequence is TGCGCCAGCAGTGACGGGACAGGGGGGGACGAGCAGTACTTC.